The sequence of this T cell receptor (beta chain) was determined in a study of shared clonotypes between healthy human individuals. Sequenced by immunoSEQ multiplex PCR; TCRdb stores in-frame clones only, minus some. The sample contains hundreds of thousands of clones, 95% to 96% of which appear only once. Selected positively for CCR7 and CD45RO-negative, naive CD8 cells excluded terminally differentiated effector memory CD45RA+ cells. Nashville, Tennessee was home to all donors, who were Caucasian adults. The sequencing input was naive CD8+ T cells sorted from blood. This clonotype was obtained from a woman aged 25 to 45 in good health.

The CDR3 loop reads CASSLGGSTYEQYF. CDR3 coding DNA: TGTGCCAGCAGCTTGGGCGGGAGTACGTACGAGCAGTACTTC. The J gene is TRBJ2-7, the V gene TRBV5-6, with 7 nucleotides matching TRBD2. CDR1 is SGHDT, CDR2 YYEEEE, per germline. V was clipped by 0 bases and J by 4 bases; unmatched bases: 4. This CDR3 comprises 14 residues.